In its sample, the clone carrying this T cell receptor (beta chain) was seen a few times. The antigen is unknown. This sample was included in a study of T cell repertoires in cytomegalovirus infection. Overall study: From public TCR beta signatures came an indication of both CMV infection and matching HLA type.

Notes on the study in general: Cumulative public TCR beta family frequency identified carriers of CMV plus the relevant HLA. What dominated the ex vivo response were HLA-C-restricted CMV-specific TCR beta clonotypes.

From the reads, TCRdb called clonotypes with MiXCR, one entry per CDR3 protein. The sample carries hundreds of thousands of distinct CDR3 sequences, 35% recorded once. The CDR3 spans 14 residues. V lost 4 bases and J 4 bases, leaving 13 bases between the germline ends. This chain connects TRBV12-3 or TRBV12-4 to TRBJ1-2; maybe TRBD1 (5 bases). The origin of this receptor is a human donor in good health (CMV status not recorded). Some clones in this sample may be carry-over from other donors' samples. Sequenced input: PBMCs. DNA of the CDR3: TGTGCCAGCAGTTCCCAAGACAGTTTCTATGGCTACACCTTC. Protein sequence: CASSSQDSFYGYTF.